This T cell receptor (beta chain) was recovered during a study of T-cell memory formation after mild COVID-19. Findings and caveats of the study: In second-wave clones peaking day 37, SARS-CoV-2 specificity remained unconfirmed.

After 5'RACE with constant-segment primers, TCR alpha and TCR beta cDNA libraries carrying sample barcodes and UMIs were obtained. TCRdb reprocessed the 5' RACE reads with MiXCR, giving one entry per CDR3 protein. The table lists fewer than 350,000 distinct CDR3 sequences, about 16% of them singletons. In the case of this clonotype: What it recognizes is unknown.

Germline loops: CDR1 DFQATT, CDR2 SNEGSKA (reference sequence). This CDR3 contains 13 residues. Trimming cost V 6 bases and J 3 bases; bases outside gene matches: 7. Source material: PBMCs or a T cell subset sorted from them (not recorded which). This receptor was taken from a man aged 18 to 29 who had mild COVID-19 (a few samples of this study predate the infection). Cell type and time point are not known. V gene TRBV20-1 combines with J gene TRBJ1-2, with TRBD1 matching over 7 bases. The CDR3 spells CSARDDRDYGYTF. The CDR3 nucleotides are TGCAGTGCCAGGGATGACAGGGACTATGGCTACACCTTC.